What follows describes a single TCR beta chain. This specimen comes from a study of blood T cell repertoires in COVID-19. TCRdb's copy holds only in-frame clones and misses some; the assay was immunoSEQ multiplex PCR. The repertoire holds 150,000 to 190,000 clones, under 90% seen once, with approximately 7.3% in the top ten. Two negative PCRs, clearance, or symptom resolution characterized the recovered Cohort 3 donors. The specimen sequenced was PBMCs or T cells enriched from blood (not recorded which). This sequence was found in a middle-aged man who had recovered from COVID-19.

In nucleotides, the CDR3 is TGTGCCAGCAGCTCCTTCCTGGGCCGACAAGAGACCCAGTACTTC. It encodes CASSSFLGRQETQYF. The chain couples TRBV7-9 to TRBJ2-5; D gene unclear. Per the germline V gene, CDR1 is SEHNR and CDR2 is FQNEAQ (reference sequence). V was trimmed by 4 bases and J by 2 bases, leaving 14 bases between them. The CDR3 contains 15 residues.